These 2 T cell receptor beta chains came from one sample sequenced in a study of T cells in Graves' hyperthyroidism and ophthalmopathy. Amplification of TCR beta CDR3 regions used RNA as the template. The HTBI set primed first-round TCR CDR3 RT-PCR. Using its own MiXCR run on the multiplex PCR reads, TCRdb lists one record per CDR3 protein. The table has 500,000 to 750,000 distinct CDR3 sequences, 15% to 19% seen once. The specimen sequenced was blood. These TCRs come from a woman in her thirties with Graves' hyperthyroidism.

This clonotype was counted at least ten times. The chain recombines TRBV10-3 with TRBJ2-7; 11 bases align to TRBD2. The CDR3 consists of 18 residues. Losses at the gene ends were 0 bases for V and 0 bases for J; bases not matched to a gene: 7. The V gene's germline CDR1 is ENHRY and CDR2 SYGVKD. Here the CDR3 reads CAISESLTSGDNSYEQYF. The CDR3 DNA reads TGTGCCATCAGTGAGTCGCTGACTAGCGGGGACAACTCCTACGAGCAGTACTTC.

Points on this clonotype: A much larger clonotype is one base distant, so this may be a read error. The V call is TRBV12-3 or TRBV12-4, the J call TRBJ2-1; D possibly uses TRBD1 or TRBD2 (6 bases each). The J call may be faulty, since TRBJ2-7 better matches the DNA end. CDR3 length: 16 amino acids. In DNA form, the CDR3 reads TGTGCCAGCAGTCCCGGGGGCGGAGCCTCCTACAATGAGCAGTACTTC. It specifies CASSPGGGASYNEQYF.